What follows are 14 T cell receptor beta chains derived from one specimen sequenced in a study of T cells in Graves' hyperthyroidism and ophthalmopathy. Template material for amplifying TCR beta CDR3 regions consisted of RNA transcripts. RT-PCR in the first round (using the HTBI primer set) targeted the TCR CDR3. A single record per CDR3 protein comes from TCRdb applying MiXCR to the multiplex PCR reads. The table includes 350,000 or so distinct CDR3 sequences, about 20% detected once. The sample taken for sequencing was blood. The receptor source for this set is a woman aged 45-65 years with Graves' hyperthyroidism.

The chain is built from TRBV28 and TRBJ2-7, with D possibly being TRBD1 (5 bases). Trimming took off 1 base at V and 3 bases at J, with 7 bases between the two ends. CDR1 and CDR2 from the germline V gene are MDHEN and SYDVKM. The CDR3 extends over 13 amino acids. The CDR3: CASSLLTDYEQYF. In DNA, the CDR3 is TGTGCCAGCAGTTTATTGACAGACTACGAGCAGTACTTC.

There are many counts of this clonotype. The genes are TRBV28 and TRBJ2-4; D uncertain. V dropped 5 bases and J dropped 7 bases, with 12 bases sitting between them. This CDR3 spans 13 amino acids. Germline V lookup: CDR1 MDHEN, CDR2 SYDVKM. CDR3 coding DNA: TGTGCCAGCAGTCCGCCGGGTACCAACATTCAGTACTTC. Translation: CASSPPGTNIQYF.

This clonotype was recorded at least ten times. The chain couples TRBV12-3 or TRBV12-4 to TRBJ1-2; a weak D match, TRBD1 (5 bases). The CDR3 runs 13 residues. With 5 bases removed from V and 4 bases from J, the gap between germline ends came to 11 bases. The CDR3 region has the DNA TGTGCCAGCAGTCCATATGGGGGCTATGGCTACACCTTC. It yields the protein CASSPYGGYGYTF.

The chain recombines TRBV18 with TRBJ2-7, with D unclear. Germline V gives CDR1 KGHSH, CDR2 LQKENI. The CDR3 runs to 14 residues. Trimming removed 3 bases from V and 0 bases from J, with 9 bases in between. The CDR3 bases are TGTGCCAGCTCACCGGAGACCAGCTCCTACGAGCAGTACTTC. This encodes CASSPETSSYEQYF.

The gene calls are TRBV2 and TRBJ1-1; D might be TRBD1 (5 bases). There are 13 residues in the CDR3. Germline V CDR1 and CDR2: SNHLY, FYNNEI. Between the trimmed V and J ends, which lost 8 bases and 5 bases, there was a span of 15 bases. The CDR3 DNA reads TGTGCCAGCCTAAGGGACCCAAGGACTGAAGCTTTCTTT. It is translated as CASLRDPRTEAFF.

The chain employs TRBV6-2 or TRBV6-3 and TRBJ2-1; TRBD2 matches at 10 bases. CDR1 MNHEY and CDR2 SVGEGT come from the germline V gene. V gave up 4 bases and J gave up 7 bases; unmatched junction bases: 7. There are 15 residues in the CDR3. CDR3 bases: TGTGCCAGCAGTTCTGCCGGGACTAGCGAGAATGAGCAGTTCTTC. Its protein product is CASSSAGTSENEQFF.

This clonotype showed up many times. The chain has TRBV30 and TRBJ1-2, with D possibly being TRBD1 (5 bases). The V gene's germline CDR1 is GTSNPN and CDR2 SVGIG (reference sequence). Trimming removed 0 bases at V and 6 bases at J, with 11 bases between. The CDR3 loop spans 13 amino acids. The CDR3 DNA reads as TGTGCCTGGAGTGTACGAAGGGACCATGGCTACACCTTC. Translated: CAWSVRRDHGYTF.

This clonotype occurred many times. The chain links TRBV12-3 or TRBV12-4 to TRBJ2-4; 11 bases map to TRBD1. V was pared by 6 bases and J by 7 bases, with 8 bases of the junction left unmatched. The CDR3 has 15 residues. Written as DNA, the CDR3 is TGTGCCAGCAGCCGCGGGACAGGGGGATCTAACATTCAGTACTTC. It translates to CASSRGTGGSNIQYF.

This clonotype was seen repeatedly, ten times or more. This chain links TRBV20-1 with TRBJ2-5; 11 nucleotides match TRBD2. This CDR3 has 15 amino acids. CDR1 and CDR2 (germline): DFQATT, SNEGSKA (reference sequence). Trimming removed 3 bases from V and 3 bases from J; junction bases left unmatched: 6. CDR3 sequence: CSARILTSGEETQYF. The CDR3 DNA is TGCAGTGCTAGGATTCTGACTAGCGGGGAAGAGACCCAGTACTTC.

V usage is TRBV5-1 and J usage is TRBJ1-1; D remains unclear. This CDR3 spans 14 amino acids. CDR1 is SGHRS and CDR2 is YFSETQ in the germline V gene. Between the trimmed V and J ends, which lost 2 bases and 0 bases, there was a span of 8 bases. The CDR3: CASSLLTVNTEAFF. The CDR3 nucleotides read TGCGCCAGCAGCTTATTGACGGTGAACACTGAAGCTTTCTTT.

This rearrangement joins TRBV20-1 to TRBJ1-5; possibly TRBD1 for D (6 bases). Germline lookup yields CDR1 DFQATT and CDR2 SNEGSKA (reference sequence). CDR3 size: 14 residues. The V end was cut by 5 bases, the J end by 5 bases, with 16 bases between. The CDR3: CSASTGRSDQPQHF. CDR3 bases: TGCAGTGCTTCAACAGGGAGGTCGGATCAGCCCCAGCATTTT.

This clonotype appeared many times. V and J are TRBV7-2 and TRBJ2-1; 14 bases align to TRBD2. From germline, CDR1 is SGHTA and CDR2 FQGNSA. Trimming removed 3 bases from V and 6 bases from J; junction bases left unmatched: 7. CDR3 length equals 17 residues. The CDR3 is CASSFLGLAGAGNEQFF. The CDR3 DNA sequence: TGTGCCAGCAGCTTCCTGGGACTAGCGGGAGCCGGCAATGAGCAGTTCTTC.

Of note for this clonotype: This may arise from a read error, as a much more abundant clone is one base away. The gene calls are TRBV10-3 and TRBJ2-1; 8 nucleotides line up with TRBD2. This CDR3 comprises 13 residues. CDR1 is ENHRY, CDR2 SYGVKD, per germline. Here the CDR3 DNA reads TGTGCCATTTCCCGGGGGGGCCTGGATGAGCGGTTCTTC. It encodes CAISRGGLDERFF.

This chain links TRBV6-5 with TRBJ2-3; 12 bases agree with TRBD2. Trimming at V came to 2 bases and at J to 0 bases, leaving 6 bases not matched to a gene. This CDR3 region has 18 residues. Per the germline V gene, CDR1 is MNHEY and CDR2 is SVGAGI. The CDR3 sequence: CASSYPTSGGDSTDTQYF. CDR3 bases: TGTGCCAGCAGTTACCCGACTAGCGGGGGCGACAGCACAGATACGCAGTATTTT.